The 5 T cell receptor beta chains reported below all come from one sample, sequenced in a study of T cells in Graves' hyperthyroidism and ophthalmopathy. The CDR3 regions of TCR beta were amplified from RNA transcripts. The TCR CDR3 was amplified in a first-round RT-PCR using the HTBI primer set. A single record per CDR3 protein comes from TCRdb applying MiXCR to the multiplex PCR reads. The sample has about 560,000 distinct CDR3 sequences; approximately 14% are singletons. Sequences were obtained from blood. These receptors came from a woman aged 35 to 49 with Graves' hyperthyroidism.

This clonotype occurred a few times. V is TRBV5-1 and J is TRBJ2-7, with a weak D call TRBD1 (5 bases). CDR3 length: 13 amino acids. Germline CDR1 reads SGHRS; CDR2 reads YFSETQ. Trimming took 4 bases from V and 3 from J, leaving 11 bases between them. The CDR3 coding sequence is TGCGCCAGCAGCGCGGACACGCGCTACGAGCAGTACTTC. It specifies CASSADTRYEQYF. Combining the CDR3 with reference TRBV5-1 and TRBJ2-7 gives the whole variable domain KAGVTQTPRYLIKTRGQQVTLSCSPISGHRSVSWYQQTPGQGLQFLFEYFSETQRNKGNFPGRFSGRQFSNSRSEMNVSTLELGDSALYLCASSADTRYEQYFGPGTRLTVT.

This clonotype occurred a few times. CDR3: CSARILADGDTQYF. CDR3 DNA sequence: TGCAGTGCTAGGATACTCGCCGACGGGGATACGCAGTATTTT. The chain links TRBV20-1 to TRBJ2-3; D is uncertain. CDR1 is DFQATT and CDR2 is SNEGSKA in the germline V gene (reference sequence). The CDR3 spans 14 residues. The V and J ends lost 3 bases and 6 bases respectively, with 16 bases between them.

There are many counts of this clonotype. This chain connects TRBV28 to TRBJ1-1; no clear D gene. Germline CDR1 is MDHEN and CDR2 is SYDVKM. V lost 7 bases to trimming and J lost 4 bases, with 10 bases between them. The CDR3 runs to 12 residues. Written as DNA, the CDR3 is TGTGCCAGCAATTTGGAGAGCACTGAAGCTTTCTTT. The encoded protein is CASNLESTEAFF.

Points on this clonotype: A much larger clone sits a single nucleotide away, making a read error possible. Because the CDR3 is missing its conserved closing phenylalanine or tryptophan, this is likely a read error. The V gene is TRBV5-1, the J gene TRBJ2-3; 7 nucleotides align to TRBD1. This CDR3 comprises 12 residues. From germline, CDR1 is SGHRS and CDR2 YFSETQ. V was clipped by 5 bases and J by 3 bases; unmatched bases: 0. As DNA, the CDR3 is TGCGCCAGCAGACAGGGGACAGATACGCAGTATATT. Encoded protein: CASRQGTDTQYI.

The V call is TRBV4-1, the J call TRBJ2-4, with D tentatively TRBD1 or TRBD2 (5 bases each). Germline V gene lookup returns CDR1 MGHRA and CDR2 YSYEKL. The CDR3 sequence is 14 residues long. The V end lost 4 bases, the J end lost 11 bases, and 18 bases lay between the germline ends. Here the CDR3 reads CASSLRSGTSLQYF. The DNA of the CDR3 is TGCGCCAGCAGCCTCCGATCCGGGACGAGCCTTCAGTACTTC.